This T cell receptor (beta chain) was sequenced for a study of T-cell reconstitution after alpha-beta-depleted transplantation in children. Study-wide findings and caveats: Expanded clones from the graft, numbering several hundred, reportedly supplied alpha-beta T cells about two months after transplant. Surviving recipient T cells and thymic progenitors accounted for the high day-60 TCRbeta diversity observed in some patients. T-cell numbers and diversity one year post-transplant derived largely from freshly generated T cells.

Germline-derived CDR1 and CDR2 are ENHRY and SYGVKD. The CDR3 covers 17 residues. Trimming at V came to 3 bases and at J to 7 bases, leaving 16 bases not matched to a gene. With respect to this clonotype: The antigen remains undetermined.

Unique molecular identifiers were used in preparing the TCRbeta library. One entry per CDR3 protein, called by TCRdb with MiXCR from the PCR reads. The table includes under 850,000 distinct CDR3 sequences, under 15% detected once. The source was PBMCs, collected before TCRalphabeta/CD19-depleted stem cell transplant. This TCR was sampled from a girl between 2 and 10 years old with congenital amegakaryocytic thrombocytopenia, due to receive a stem cell transplant. The genes are TRBV10-3 and TRBJ2-7; TRBD1 agrees at 9 bases. The CDR3 DNA sequence: TGTGCCATCAGTGATACTCAACCGGGACAGGGAGGGTTGGAGCAGTACTTC. Amino acids: CAISDTQPGQGGLEQYF.